This T cell receptor beta chain was profiled in a study of kidney transplant recipient with SARS-CoV-2 infection. This clonotype was seen repeatedly, ten times or more. TCRdb re-derived calls from the reads in MiXCR, one entry per CDR3 protein. The table has fewer than 250,000 distinct CDR3 sequences, around 28% seen once; the top ten hold nearly 7.5%. The CDR3 sequence is 18 residues long. The chain carries TRBV5-2 and TRBJ2-6. TRBV5-2 is noted as a pseudogene. Source: a blood sample, taken at baseline and on day 111 from a kidney transplant recipient. The clonotype originates from a male patient younger than 45 who had COVID-19 and was a kidney transplant recipient. Some T cells may possibly be graft donor cells. Written as DNA, the CDR3 is TGTGCCAGCAACAGAAGAGAGAGTACACAAAGTCGGGCCAACGTCCTGACTTTC. Its protein product is CASNRRESTQSRANVLTF.